The 29 T cell receptor beta chains reported below all come from one sample, sequenced in a study of T-cell memory formation after mild COVID-19. TCRdb recomputed calls from the 5' RACE reads with MiXCR, one row per CDR3 protein. The sample lists over 45,000 distinct CDR3 sequences, approximately 30% occurring once. The specimen sequenced was PBMCs or a T cell subset sorted from them (not recorded which). The receptor source for this set is a man aged 18 to 30 who had mild COVID-19 (a few samples of this study predate the infection). Cell type and time point are not known.

Ten or more counts support this clonotype. This chain joins TRBV19 and TRBJ2-3; D call uncertain. Germline CDR1 and CDR2: LNHDA and SQIVND (reference sequence). The V end was cut by 5 bases, the J end by 3 bases, with 6 bases between. The CDR3 consists of 12 residues. The CDR3 region is CASSLSTDTQYF. In DNA form, the CDR3 reads TGTGCCAGTAGTCTATCAACAGATACGCAGTATTTT.

The V call is TRBV12-3 or TRBV12-4, the J call TRBJ2-7, with 9 bases fitting TRBD1. This CDR3 comprises 14 residues. The ends lost 5 bases at V and 4 bases at J; junction bases unmatched: 6. The CDR3 DNA reads TGTGCCAGCAGTACCCGGGACAGGGTATACGAGCAGTACGTC. Translation gives CASSTRDRVYEQYV.

This clonotype was counted a few times. The V call is TRBV29-1, the J call TRBJ2-3; tentative D call: TRBD2 (6 bases). This CDR3 has 15 amino acids. V lost 6 bases and J lost 1, with 17 bases in between. The germline V gene has CDR1 SQVTM and CDR2 ANQGSEA. CDR3 bases: TGCAGCGTCTGGCCGGCGGGGTTACGCACAGATACGCAGTATTTT. This encodes CSVWPAGLRTDTQYF.

Only a few counts were recorded for this clonotype. CDR3 amino acids: CASSPGPRSTDTQYF. CDR3 sequence (DNA): TGCGCCAGCAGCCCGGGACCACGCAGCACAGATACGCAGTATTTT. The chain carries TRBV5-1 and TRBJ2-3; D possibly matches TRBD1 or TRBD2 (5 bases each). Looked up from germline, CDR1 is SGHRS and CDR2 is YFSETQ. V was cut by 4 bases and J by 0 bases, with 12 bases left in between. The CDR3 covers 15 residues.

CDR3 in amino acids: CATSSVPEGWGNQPQHF. DNA of the CDR3: TGTGCCACCAGCAGTGTTCCGGAGGGTTGGGGCAATCAGCCCCAGCATTTT. The chain carries TRBV15 and TRBJ1-5; D not certain. Germline values: CDR1 LNHNV, CDR2 YYDKDF (reference sequence). This CDR3 region has 17 residues. Trimming removed 3 bases from V and 2 bases from J, with 17 bases in between. The full variable domain, rest sourced from reference TRBV15 and TRBJ1-5, is DAMVIQNPRYQVTQFGKPVTLSCSQTLNHNVMYWYQQKSSQAPKLLFHYYDKDFNNEADTPDNFQSRRPNTSFCFLDIRSPGLGDTAMYLCATSSVPEGWGNQPQHFGDGTRLSIL.

This clonotype was recorded a few times. The chain uses TRBV7-9 and TRBJ2-1, with 14 bases fitting TRBD2. Germline V gene lookup returns CDR1 SEHNR and CDR2 FQNEAQ (reference sequence). This CDR3 has 17 residues. Trimming at V came to 4 bases and at J to 2 bases, leaving 4 bases not matched to a gene. CDR3 sequence: CASSSTSGGATYNEQFF. CDR3 DNA sequence: TGTGCCAGCAGCTCGACTAGCGGGGGGGCCACCTACAATGAGCAGTTCTTC.

This clonotype was counted a few times. The chain is built from TRBV4-3 and TRBJ1-2; D may be TRBD1 (6 bases). The CDR3 covers 13 residues. Germline values: CDR1 LGHNA, CDR2 YSLEER. Between the trimmed V and J ends, which lost 1 base and 7 bases, there was a span of 10 bases. The CDR3, as DNA: TGCGCCAGCAGCCAAGTCAGGGGCTCTGGCTACACCTTC. This codes for CASSQVRGSGYTF.

This clonotype was counted between two and nine times. One junction end does not reproduce the germline sequence, and a read error may be involved. CDR3 sequence: CASSPTFLGAGTANEKLFF. For the CDR3, the DNA is TGTGCTAGCAGCCCCACCTTCTTGGGCGCCGGGACGGCTAATGAAAAACTGTTTTTT. The chain couples TRBV7-7 to TRBJ1-4, with D possibly TRBD1 on 5 matching bases. Germline V CDR1 and CDR2: SSHAT, FNYEAQ (reference sequence). The CDR3 has 19 amino acids.

To note about this clonotype: This sequence may be a read error, since a much larger clone differs from it by one base. V usage is TRBV4-1 and J usage is TRBJ2-1; D assignment may be TRBD1 or TRBD2 (5 bases each). Germline CDR1 and CDR2: MGHRA and YSYEKL. Trimming removed 8 bases from V and 5 bases from J, with 16 bases in between. The CDR3 sequence is 14 residues long. CDR3 sequence: CASGFGLGDNEQFF. CDR3 nucleotides: TGCGCCAGCGGATTCGGACTGGGGGACAATGAGCAGTTCTTC.

The rearrangement joins TRBV19 to TRBJ2-7; weak D call: TRBD1 (6 bases). This CDR3 is 14 amino acids long. Trimming left V 5 bases short and J 6 bases short, with 17 bases between. Germline V gives CDR1 LNHDA, CDR2 SQIVND (reference sequence). CDR3 sequence: CASSPLARGIEQYF. CDR3 nucleotides: TGTGCCAGTAGTCCACTCGCCAGGGGAATCGAGCAGTACTTC.

The chain links TRBV7-9 to TRBJ2-5, with TRBD2 identical over 9 bases. This CDR3 spans 17 amino acids. Per germline, CDR1 SEHNR and CDR2 FQNEAQ (reference sequence). V trimming: 1 base; J trimming: 5 bases; junction bases outside the gene matches: 11. CDR3 DNA sequence: TGTGCCAGCAGCTTAGTTAGCGGGGGCGCTTACGGGGAGACCCAGTACTTC. Translating it yields CASSLVSGGAYGETQYF.

The gene calls are TRBV20-1 and TRBJ2-7; D perhaps matches TRBD1 (6 bases). The germline CDR1 and CDR2 sequences are DFQATT and SNEGSKA (reference sequence). CDR3 length: 14 amino acids. V was trimmed by 6 bases and J by 4 bases, leaving 19 bases between them. Written as DNA, the CDR3 is TGCAGTGCCAAATCCCAGGGGATCAAATACGAGCAGTACTTC. Protein product: CSAKSQGIKYEQYF.

The chain joins TRBV6-5 to TRBJ1-1, with unresolved D. V was pared by 6 bases and J by 1 base, with 15 bases between. This CDR3 is built from 15 residues. Germline V lookup: CDR1 MNHEY, CDR2 SVGAGI. The CDR3 reads CASRGFVKTNTEAFF. Here the CDR3 DNA reads TGTGCCAGCAGGGGTTTTGTGAAGACGAACACTGAAGCTTTCTTT.

This clonotype turned up a few times. The rearrangement links TRBV7-9 to TRBJ2-1; 8 positions match TRBD1. The CDR3 sequence is 15 residues long. After removal of 1 base from V and 6 bases from J, the junction contained 5 bases not matched to a gene. CDR1 and CDR2 (germline): SEHNR, FQNEAQ (reference sequence). The CDR3 DNA reads TGTGCCAGCAGCTTAGGCCAGGGGGCGCGCAATGAGCAGTTCTTC. Amino acids: CASSLGQGARNEQFF.

The chain carries TRBV21-1 and TRBJ1-1. TRBV21-1 is assigned pseudogene status. This CDR3 spans 12 amino acids. The CDR3 DNA is TGTGCCAGACAACTTAAAAGGACTGAAGCTTTCTTT. Translated, it gives CARQLKRTEAFF.

V and J are TRBV6-2 or TRBV6-3 and TRBJ2-1; possibly TRBD1 for D (5 bases). The length of the CDR3 is 15 residues. The V end was cut by 2 bases, the J end by 3 bases, with 11 bases between. The germline V gene encodes CDR1 MNHEY and CDR2 SVGEGT. CDR3: CASSYGAGFYNEQFF. The CDR3 DNA reads as TGTGCCAGCAGTTACGGGGCTGGGTTCTACAATGAGCAGTTCTTC.

The chain has TRBV28 and TRBJ2-7; possibly TRBD2 for D (6 bases). The CDR3 consists of 14 residues. CDR1 and CDR2 from the germline V gene are MDHEN and SYDVKM. V shed 2 bases and J shed 2 bases, with 10 bases lying between them. The CDR3 protein is CASSLGGTAYEQYV. The CDR3 nucleotides read TGTGCCAGCAGTTTAGGAGGGACCGCCTACGAGCAGTACGTC.

This clonotype was observed a handful of times. This chain joins TRBV11-2 and TRBJ2-1; D possibly corresponds to TRBD1 (5 bases). Germline V lookup: CDR1 SGHAT, CDR2 FQNNGV. This CDR3 region has 14 residues. The germline V and J ends were trimmed by 5 bases and 6 bases, with 14 bases remaining between them. The CDR3 region has the DNA TGTGCCAGCAGCCCCACTTTTAGGGGCAATGAGCAGTTCTTC. Translation: CASSPTFRGNEQFF.

Only a few counts were recorded for this clonotype. The chain joins TRBV2 to TRBJ2-7; 12 bases are shared with TRBD1. From germline, CDR1 is SNHLY and CDR2 FYNNEI. This CDR3 region has 14 residues. After removal of 7 bases from V and 7 bases from J, the junction contained 8 bases not matched to a gene. The DNA of the CDR3 is TGTGCCAGCAAACCGGGACAGGGGGCTCGAGAGCAGTACGTC. Protein product: CASKPGQGAREQYV.

The genes are TRBV27 and TRBJ2-3, with 10 bases fitting TRBD2. The CDR3 covers 15 residues. The germline V gene has CDR1 MNHEY and CDR2 SMNVEV (reference sequence). J gave up 3 bases and V 3 bases, and 3 bases lay outside the gene matches. CDR3 nucleotides: TGTGCCAGCAGTTTGGTGGGACTAGCGACAGATACGCAGTATTTT. It yields the protein CASSLVGLATDTQYF.

This clonotype was detected only a few times. V usage is TRBV15 and J usage is TRBJ2-7, with TRBD1 matching over 7 bases. The CDR3 spans 14 residues. Germline assignment: CDR1 LNHNV and CDR2 YYDKDF (reference sequence). V was pared by 3 bases and J by 2 bases, with 4 bases of the junction left unmatched. The CDR3 bases are TGTGCCACCAGCAGGACAGGGAGTCCCTACGAGCAGTACTTC. It yields the protein CATSRTGSPYEQYF.

Only a few counts were recorded for this clonotype. This chain joins TRBV29-1 and TRBJ1-4; D unresolved. There are 13 residues in the CDR3. Trimming left V 4 bases short and J 7 bases short, with 13 bases between. Per the germline V gene, CDR1 is SQVTM and CDR2 is ANQGSEA. CDR3 DNA sequence: TGCAGCGTTGTCGGGCCTTTGGGTGAAAAACTGTTTTTT. Translation gives CSVVGPLGEKLFF.

This clonotype was seen ten or more times. The chain recombines TRBV21-1 with TRBJ1-2; the D call TRBD1 from the table was never checked on the DNA. TRBV21-1 is a documented pseudogene. This CDR3 contains 13 residues. The CDR3 sequence is CASPPGGTGGYTF. CDR3 nucleotide sequence: TGTGCCAGCCCGCCCGGCGGGACGGGTGGCTACACCTTC.

In this sample, this clonotype turned up once. The CDR3 bases are TGTGCCAGCAGTTCCACACAGGGGAACACCGGGGAGCTGTTTTTT. This encodes CASSSTQGNTGELFF. The rearrangement joins TRBV12-3 or TRBV12-4 to TRBJ2-2; D might be TRBD1 (6 bases). The CDR3 length is 15 residues. With 4 bases removed from V and 1 base from J, the gap between germline ends came to 10 bases.

This chain's CDR3 is CASSSRGTQYSNQPQHF. CDR3 bases: TGTGCCAGCAGCTCCAGGGGGACACAATATAGCAATCAGCCCCAGCATTTT. This chain joins TRBV7-2 and TRBJ1-5, with 7 bases identical to TRBD1. Germline loops: CDR1 SGHTA, CDR2 FQGNSA. With 4 bases clipped from V and 0 bases from J, the junction kept 9 bases outside the gene matches. The CDR3 consists of 17 residues.

This clonotype has more than one count but fewer than ten. V and J are TRBV19 and TRBJ2-7; a possible D gene is TRBD1 (5 bases). CDR3 length: 13 residues. The germline gives CDR1 LNHDA, CDR2 SQIVND (reference sequence). The ends were cut back, 3 bases at V and 1 base at J, with 7 bases in the middle. Here the CDR3 reads CASSIQGSYEQYF. DNA of the CDR3: TGTGCCAGTAGTATCCAGGGTTCCTACGAGCAGTACTTC.

The rearrangement links TRBV4-3 to TRBJ2-7; 7 nucleotides match TRBD1. V lost 1 base, J lost 2 bases, and 8 bases stayed unmatched. CDR1 is LGHNA and CDR2 is YSLEER in the germline V gene. The CDR3 has 16 residues. CDR3 amino acids: CASSQGEGTATYEQYF. CDR3 nucleotides: TGCGCCAGCAGCCAAGGAGAGGGGACAGCGACCTACGAGCAGTACTTC.

This chain joins TRBV12-3 or TRBV12-4 and TRBJ2-7; TRBD2 aligns across 7 bases. The CDR3 contains 12 residues. V shed 7 bases and J 4 bases; nucleotides not matched to a gene: 4. The CDR3 DNA is TGTGCCAGCACCAACGGGGGGTACGAGCAGTACTTC. Amino acids: CASTNGGYEQYF.

The V gene is TRBV5-1, the J gene TRBJ2-5; the D is unclear. Trimming pared 0 bases from V and 4 bases from J, leaving 16 bases between. Germline-derived CDR1 and CDR2 are SGHRS and YFSETQ. There are 16 residues in the CDR3. Here the CDR3 DNA reads TGCGCCAGCAGCTTGGTTGGTAGAAGCAGAGTAGAGACCCAGTACTTC. It is translated as CASSLVGRSRVETQYF. Filled out from reference TRBV5-1 and TRBJ2-5, the complete variable domain reads KAGVTQTPRYLIKTRGQQVTLSCSPISGHRSVSWYQQTPGQGLQFLFEYFSETQRNKGNFPGRFSGRQFSNSRSEMNVSTLELGDSALYLCASSLVGRSRVETQYFGPGTRLLVL.